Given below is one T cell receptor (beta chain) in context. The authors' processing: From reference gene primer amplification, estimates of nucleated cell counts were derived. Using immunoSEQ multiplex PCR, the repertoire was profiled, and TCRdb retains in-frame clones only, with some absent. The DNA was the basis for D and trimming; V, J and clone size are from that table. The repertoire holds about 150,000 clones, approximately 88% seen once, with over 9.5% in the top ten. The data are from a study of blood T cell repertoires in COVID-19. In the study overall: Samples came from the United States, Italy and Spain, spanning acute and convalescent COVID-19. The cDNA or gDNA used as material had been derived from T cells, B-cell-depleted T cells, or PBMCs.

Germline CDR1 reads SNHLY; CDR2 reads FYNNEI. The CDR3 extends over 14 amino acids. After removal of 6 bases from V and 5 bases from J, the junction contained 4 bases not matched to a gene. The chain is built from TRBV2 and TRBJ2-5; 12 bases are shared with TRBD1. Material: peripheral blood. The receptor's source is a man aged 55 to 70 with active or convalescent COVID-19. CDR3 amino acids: CASRRDRGPETQYF. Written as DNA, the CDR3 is TGTGCCAGCAGGCGGGACAGGGGGCCTGAGACCCAGTACTTC.